These 5 T cell receptor beta chains share one sample of origin, sequenced in a study of OX40 agonist ivuxolimab in advanced cancers. Clones were read by immunoSEQ multiplex PCR, and TCRdb kept only the in-frame ones, dropping some. Among 80,000 to 95,000 clones, about 90% were seen once, and the ten largest hold around 8.7%. Sequenced material: CD4+ or CD8+ T cells sorted from blood, taken in a trial of the OX40 agonist ivuxolimab. The receptors were gathered from an adult with an advanced solid tumor such as melanoma, head and neck, liver or kidney cancer.

The chain joins TRBV6-4 to TRBJ1-5; D not resolved. Germline CDR1 reads MRHNA; CDR2 reads SNTAGT. Trimming took 0 bases from V and 1 from J, leaving 1 base between them. The CDR3 is 13 amino acids. DNA for the CDR3: TGTGCCAGCAGTGACTCGAGCAATCAGCCCCAGCATTTT. It translates to CASSDSSNQPQHF.

The chain has TRBV6-1 and TRBJ2-7; a possible D gene is TRBD1 (5 bases). Trimming shortened V by 0 bases and J by 0 bases, and 12 bases separated the two germline ends. Germline-derived CDR1 and CDR2 are MNHNS and SASEGT. The CDR3 is made up of 16 amino acids. CDR3 nucleotides: TGTGCCAGCAGTGAAGCTCGGGCAGGGAACTCCTACGAGCAGTACTTC. Translating gives CASSEARAGNSYEQYF.

This sequence joins TRBV7-9 and TRBJ2-7, with TRBD2 matching 7 bases. The CDR3 consists of 12 residues. The V segment lost 4 bases and the J segment 8 bases; nucleotides outside the gene matches: 5. Germline V gene sequence: CDR1 SEHNR, CDR2 FQNEAQ (reference sequence). The CDR3, as DNA: TGTGCCAGCAGCTATCCGGGGGGAAAGCAGTACTTC. This gives the protein CASSYPGGKQYF.

The CDR3 coding sequence is TGTGCCATCAGTGAGTTAGCAGCGAACACTGAAGCTTTCTTT. It specifies CAISELAANTEAFF. This rearrangement joins TRBV10-3 to TRBJ1-1; D gene uncertain. The V and J ends lost 1 base and 1 base respectively, with 7 bases between them. CDR3 size: 14 residues. Germline CDR1 ENHRY, CDR2 SYGVKD.

The CDR3: CASSEHHGGVEQYF. Here the CDR3 DNA reads TGTGCCAGCAGTGAACACCACGGAGGGGTCGAGCAGTACTTC. The V and J genes are TRBV2 and TRBJ2-7; D might be TRBD2 (6 bases). Germline V gives CDR1 SNHLY, CDR2 FYNNEI. The V end was cut by 2 bases, the J end by 6 bases, with 14 bases between. The CDR3 runs to 14 residues.